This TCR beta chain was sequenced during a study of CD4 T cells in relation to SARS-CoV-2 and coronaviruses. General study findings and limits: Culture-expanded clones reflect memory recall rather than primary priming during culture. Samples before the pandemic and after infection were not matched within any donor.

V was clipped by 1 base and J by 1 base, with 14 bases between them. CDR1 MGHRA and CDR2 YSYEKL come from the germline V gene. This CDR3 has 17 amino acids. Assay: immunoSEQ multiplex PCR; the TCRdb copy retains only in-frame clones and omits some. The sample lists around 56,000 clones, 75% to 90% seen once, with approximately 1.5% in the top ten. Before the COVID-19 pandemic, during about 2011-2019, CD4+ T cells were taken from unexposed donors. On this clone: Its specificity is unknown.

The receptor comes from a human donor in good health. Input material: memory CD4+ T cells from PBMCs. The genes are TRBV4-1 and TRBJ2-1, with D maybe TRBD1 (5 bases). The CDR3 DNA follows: TGCGCCAGCAGCCAAGTGGGGCTTAGGAGATCCTACAATGAGCAGTTCTTC. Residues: CASSQVGLRRSYNEQFF.